This T cell receptor beta chain emerged from a study of T cell responses to AZD1222 COVID-19 vaccine. Measured with immunoSEQ multiplex PCR; TCRdb has only the in-frame clones, and not every one. Here the sample spans 86,000 or so clones, about 89% being singletons. This CDR3 has 17 amino acids. The germline gives CDR1 LGHDT, CDR2 YNNKEL (reference sequence). V was pared by 4 bases and J by 0 bases, with 19 bases between. The source material was peripheral blood, sampled 28 days after the second AZD1222 dose. This receptor was identified in an adult who received the AZD1222 COVID-19 vaccine. V usage is TRBV3-1 (or the pseudogene TRBV3-2) and J usage is TRBJ2-7; D not certain. CDR3 region: CASSPRMWRMASYEQYF. The CDR3 bases are TGTGCCAGCAGCCCGCGGATGTGGCGGATGGCCTCCTACGAGCAGTACTTC.